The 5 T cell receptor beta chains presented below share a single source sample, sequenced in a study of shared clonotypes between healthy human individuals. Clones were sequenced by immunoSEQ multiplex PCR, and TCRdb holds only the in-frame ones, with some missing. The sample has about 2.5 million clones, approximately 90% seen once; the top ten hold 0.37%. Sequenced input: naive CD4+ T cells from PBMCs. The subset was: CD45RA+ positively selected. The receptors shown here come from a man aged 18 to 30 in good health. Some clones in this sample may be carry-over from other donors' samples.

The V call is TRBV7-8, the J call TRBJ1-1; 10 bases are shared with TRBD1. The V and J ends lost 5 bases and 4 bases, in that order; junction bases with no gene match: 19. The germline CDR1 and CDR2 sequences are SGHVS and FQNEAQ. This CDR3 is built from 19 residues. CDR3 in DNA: TGTGCCAGCAGCCCTTTCATGCACGGGACAGGGGCTGGGGGCACTGAAGCTTTCTTT. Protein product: CASSPFMHGTGAGGTEAFF.

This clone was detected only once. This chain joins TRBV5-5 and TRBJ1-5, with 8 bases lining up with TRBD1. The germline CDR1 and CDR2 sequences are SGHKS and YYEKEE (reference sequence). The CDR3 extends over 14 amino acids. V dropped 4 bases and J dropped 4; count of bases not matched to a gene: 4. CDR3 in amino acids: CASSHTGGNQPQHF. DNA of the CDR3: TGTGCCAGCAGCCATACAGGGGGAAATCAGCCCCAGCATTTT.

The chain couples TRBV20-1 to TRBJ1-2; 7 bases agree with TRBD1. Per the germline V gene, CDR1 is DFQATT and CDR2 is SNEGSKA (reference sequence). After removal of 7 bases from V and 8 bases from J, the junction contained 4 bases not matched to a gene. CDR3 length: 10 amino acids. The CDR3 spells CSGYRGGYTF. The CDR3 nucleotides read TGCAGTGGTTACAGGGGAGGCTACACCTTC.

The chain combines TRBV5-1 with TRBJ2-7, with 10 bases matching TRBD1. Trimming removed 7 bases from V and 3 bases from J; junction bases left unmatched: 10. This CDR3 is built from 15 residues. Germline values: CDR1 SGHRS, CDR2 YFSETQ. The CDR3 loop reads CASGTGEPRFYEQYF. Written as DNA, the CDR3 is TGCGCCAGCGGGACAGGGGAGCCTAGATTCTACGAGCAGTACTTC.

Written as DNA, the CDR3 is TGTGCCAGCAGTGAGGGGGTAGGATGGGATCAGCCCCAGCATTTT. As protein: CASSEGVGWDQPQHF. This rearrangement joins TRBV11-2 to TRBJ1-5; tentatively, D is TRBD1 (6 bases). The V end lost 6 bases, the J end lost 5 bases, and 17 bases lay between the germline ends. The CDR3 is made up of 15 amino acids. Germline loops: CDR1 SGHAT, CDR2 FQNNGV.